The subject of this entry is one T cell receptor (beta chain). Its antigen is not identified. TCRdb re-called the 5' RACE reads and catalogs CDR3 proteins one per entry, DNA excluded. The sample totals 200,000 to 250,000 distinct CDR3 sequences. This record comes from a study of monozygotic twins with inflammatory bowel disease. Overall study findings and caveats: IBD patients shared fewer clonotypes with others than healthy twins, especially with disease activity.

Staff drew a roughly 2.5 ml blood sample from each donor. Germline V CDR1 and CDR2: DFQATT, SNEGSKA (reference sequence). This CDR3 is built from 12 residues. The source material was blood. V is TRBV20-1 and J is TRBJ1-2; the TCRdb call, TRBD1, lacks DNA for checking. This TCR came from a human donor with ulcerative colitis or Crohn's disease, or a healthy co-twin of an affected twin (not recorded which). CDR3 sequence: CSAKAGLGGYTF.